This T cell receptor (beta chain) was sequenced in a study of CD8 T cells in Susac syndrome. Findings and limits, study-wide: As acknowledged by the study, its TCR sequencing and HLA analysis included a relatively small number of individuals.

This CDR3 spans 14 amino acids. Germline lookup yields CDR1 SGHVS and CDR2 FQNEAQ. Trimming took 11 bases from V and 4 from J, leaving 20 bases between them. When the RNA was reverse transcribed, random hexamers were used with an input of about 0.45 to 1 ug. The authors amplified TCR beta CDR3 across 54 Vbeta and 13 Jbeta using immunoSEQ multiplex PCR. One entry per CDR3 protein results from TCRdb running MiXCR on the immunoSEQ multiplex PCR reads. The data contain approximately 70,000 distinct CDR3 sequences, nearly 96% of them singletons. On this clonotype: No antigen is known for it.

This clonotype was obtained from a human donor with multiple sclerosis. Sequenced: CD4+ T cells from PBMCs. The rearrangement uses TRBV7-8 and TRBJ1-2; tentatively, D is TRBD1 (5 bases). The CDR3 DNA sequence: TGTGCCGTGGGGCGGGAGGGGATGGCCTATGGCTACACCTTC. As protein: CAVGREGMAYGYTF.